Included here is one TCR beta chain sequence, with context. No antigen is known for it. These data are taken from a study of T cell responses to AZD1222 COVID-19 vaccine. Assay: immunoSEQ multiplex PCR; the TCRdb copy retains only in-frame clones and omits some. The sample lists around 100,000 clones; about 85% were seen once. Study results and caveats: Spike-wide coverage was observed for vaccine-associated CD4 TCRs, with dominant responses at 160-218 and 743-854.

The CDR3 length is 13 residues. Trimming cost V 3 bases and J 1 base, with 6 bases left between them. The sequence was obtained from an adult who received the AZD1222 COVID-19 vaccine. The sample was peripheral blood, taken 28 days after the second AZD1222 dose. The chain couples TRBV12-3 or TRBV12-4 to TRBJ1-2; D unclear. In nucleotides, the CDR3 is TGTGCCAGCAGTTTTCCCGATAACTATGGCTACACCTTC. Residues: CASSFPDNYGYTF.